The 31 T cell receptor beta chains presented below share a single source sample, sequenced in a study of vaccination and CD4 T cells after COVID-19. At the Johns Hopkins FTIC core, DNA taken from cultured CD4+ T cells was sequenced by way of the Oncomine TCR Beta short-read assay. One entry per CDR3 protein results from TCRdb running MiXCR on the PCR reads. The sample has approximately 20,000 distinct CDR3 sequences, around 41% seen once. This sample's treatment: approximately 9-day PBMC culture with coronavirus spike peptide pools or control peptides (ViraFEST assay). No antigen has been identified for these receptors. Sequenced sample: cultured CD4+ T cells from blood. These receptor sequences come from a human donor with COVID-19.

The V call is TRBV7-6, the J call TRBJ1-6; D is unclear. CDR3 length equals 15 residues. Germline V gene sequence: CDR1 SGHVS, CDR2 FNYEAQ. The ends were cut back, 3 bases at V and 7 bases at J, with 13 bases in the middle. The CDR3 loop reads CASSFSRGSNSPLHF. The CDR3 DNA reads TGTGCCAGCAGCTTCAGTAGAGGTAGCAATTCACCCCTCCACTTT.

This clonotype was detected only a few times. The chain employs TRBV6-1 and TRBJ1-1, with 7 bases lining up with TRBD1. The V gene's germline CDR1 is MNHNS and CDR2 SASEGT. This CDR3 contains 14 residues. Trimming took 7 bases from V and 2 from J; bases not matched to a gene: 7. DNA for the CDR3: TGTGCCAGCACCCTACGACAGGGCAACACTGAAGCTTTCTTT. This translates into CASTLRQGNTEAFF.

The chain joins TRBV7-9 to TRBJ2-3, with D possibly being TRBD1 (6 bases). V was clipped by 5 bases and J by 2 bases, with 14 bases between them. This CDR3 contains 15 residues. CDR1 and CDR2 (germline): SEHNR, FQNEAQ (reference sequence). The CDR3 nucleotides are TGTGCCAGCAGCCGCAGACAGGCCTCCACAGATACGCAGTATTTT. Translated, it gives CASSRRQASTDTQYF.

This clonotype is large in the sample. The genes are TRBV7-2 and TRBJ2-2; D gene unclear. The CDR3 has 14 residues. In germline, CDR1 is SGHTA, CDR2 FQGNSA. Trimming pared 2 bases from V and 0 bases from J, leaving 4 bases between. CDR3 bases: TGTGCCAGCAGCTTACCAACGAACACCGGGGAGCTGTTTTTT. The encoded protein is CASSLPTNTGELFF.

This clonotype has only a few counts. The chain combines TRBV10-1 with TRBJ2-3; TRBD1 matches at 12 bases. This CDR3 is built from 15 residues. Germline CDR1 and CDR2: WNHNN and SYGVQD (reference sequence). The junction had 6 bases not matched to a gene; V was cut back by 6 bases and J by 5 bases. The CDR3 here is CASSLRDRGQDTQYF. DNA for the CDR3: TGCGCCAGCAGCCTACGGGACAGGGGGCAAGATACGCAGTATTTT.

This clonotype was seen a single time. The V and J genes are TRBV23-1 and TRBJ2-2; D tentatively fits TRBD1 or TRBD2 (5 bases each). TRBV23-1 has ORF status, its function being uncertain. There are 18 residues in the CDR3. Trimming took 3 bases from V and 1 from J, leaving 18 bases between them. The CDR3 coding sequence is TGCGCCAGCAGTCACGACTACTCAGGACATCTGAACACCGGGGAGCTGTTTTTT. Translation gives CASSHDYSGHLNTGELFF.

This clonotype was counted between two and nine times. This chain uses TRBV7-2 with TRBJ1-2, with TRBD1 matching 9 bases. The CDR3 is 15 amino acids. V dropped 8 bases and J dropped 2; count of bases not matched to a gene: 9. Germline V lookup: CDR1 SGHTA, CDR2 FQGNSA. The CDR3 loop is CASLPGQGRNYGYTF. CDR3 sequence (DNA): TGTGCCAGCTTACCTGGACAGGGGAGGAACTATGGCTACACCTTC.

V usage is TRBV7-2 and J usage is TRBJ2-2; 10 positions match TRBD2. V lost 2 bases and J lost 1; bases outside the gene matches: 7. CDR3 length: 18 amino acids. Germline CDR1 is SGHTA and CDR2 is FQGNSA. This CDR3 reads CASSLRSSGGKNTGELFF. The CDR3 bases are TGTGCCAGCAGCTTAAGGTCTAGCGGGGGAAAGAACACCGGGGAGCTGTTTTTT.

This clonotype was observed a handful of times. The genes are TRBV25-1 and TRBJ2-1; D is undetermined. CDR1 is MGHDK, CDR2 SYGVNS, per germline. V lost 2 bases and J lost 0, with 8 bases in between. The CDR3 has 15 residues. CDR3 loop: CASSEGSSSYNEQFF. Here the CDR3 DNA reads TGTGCCAGCAGTGAAGGCTCGAGCTCCTACAATGAGCAGTTCTTC.

This chain links TRBV20-1 with TRBJ2-3; D unclear. The CDR3 length is 13 residues. The germline V and J ends were trimmed by 0 bases and 2 bases, with 6 bases remaining between them. Germline lookup yields CDR1 DFQATT and CDR2 SNEGSKA (reference sequence). The CDR3 region is CSARDSHTDTQYF. The CDR3, as DNA: TGCAGTGCTAGAGATAGCCACACAGATACGCAGTATTTT.

This clonotype was seen more than once but under ten times. The rearrangement links TRBV11-2 to TRBJ2-2, with unresolved D. Germline CDR1 is SGHAT and CDR2 is FQNNGV. The CDR3 totals 15 residues. Trimming shortened V by 5 bases and J by 1 base, and 11 bases separated the two germline ends. The CDR3 region has the DNA TGTGCCAGCAGCCCTTTGACCCGGAACACCGGGGAGCTGTTTTTT. As protein: CASSPLTRNTGELFF. The variable domain in full, with the rest retrieved from reference TRBV11-2 and TRBJ2-2, is EAGVAQSPRYKIIEKRQSVAFWCNPISGHATLYWYQQILGQGPKLLIQFQNNGVVDDSQLPKDRFSAERLKGVDSTLKIQPAKLEDSAVYLCASSPLTRNTGELFFGEGSRLTVL.

The chain recombines TRBV25-1 with TRBJ1-2; TRBD1 aligns across 9 bases. This CDR3 is 15 amino acids long. Germline CDR1 reads MGHDK; CDR2 reads SYGVNS. V lost 2 bases to trimming and J lost 5 bases; unmatched junction nucleotides: 6. The CDR3 sequence is CASSEPGQGFYGYTF. The DNA for the CDR3 is TGTGCCAGCAGTGAACCCGGACAGGGGTTTTATGGCTACACCTTC.

The J gene is TRBJ2-5, the V gene TRBV19; D is unresolved. CDR3 length equals 11 residues. V dropped 5 bases and J dropped 5 bases, with 6 bases sitting between them. Germline lookup yields CDR1 LNHDA and CDR2 SQIVND (reference sequence). CDR3 DNA sequence: TGTGCCAGTAGTTCTATGGAGACCCAGTACTTC. As protein: CASSSMETQYF.

This clonotype has only a few counts. The J gene is TRBJ1-6, the V gene TRBV2; TRBD1 matches at 7 bases. This CDR3 spans 12 amino acids. The J segment lost 10 bases and the V segment lost 7 bases, leaving 4 bases of the junction unmatched. The germline CDR1 and CDR2 sequences are SNHLY and FYNNEI. The CDR3 nucleotides are TGTGCCAGCACAAACAGGGGCTCACCCCTCCACTTT. This sequence encodes CASTNRGSPLHF.

This clonotype came up a few times. This sequence joins TRBV7-9 and TRBJ2-3; 12 bases are a match to TRBD2. This CDR3 region has 16 residues. The germline CDR1 and CDR2 sequences are SEHNR and FQNEAQ (reference sequence). V was pared by 5 bases and J by 4 bases, with 7 bases of the junction left unmatched. The CDR3 DNA reads as TGTGCCAGCAGCACCGCTAGCGGGGGGGCCTCAGATACGCAGTATTTT. Its protein product is CASSTASGGASDTQYF.

The chain couples TRBV6-2 or TRBV6-3 to TRBJ2-3, with D tentatively TRBD2 (6 bases). Trimming removed 2 bases at V and 2 bases at J, with 14 bases between. The CDR3 has 16 amino acids. Germline CDR1 is MNHEY and CDR2 is SVGEGT. The CDR3 DNA is TGTGCCAGCAGTTACGGGCCGGAGGGGACCACAGATACGCAGTATTTT. Its translation: CASSYGPEGTTDTQYF.

This clonotype was picked up a small number of times. The gene calls are TRBV20-1 and TRBJ2-2, with a tentative D call TRBD2 (5 bases). Trimming pared 0 bases from V and 4 bases from J, leaving 12 bases between. Germline values: CDR1 DFQATT, CDR2 SNEGSKA (reference sequence). The CDR3 has 15 amino acids. The CDR3 DNA follows: TGCAGTGCTAGAGATTTAGCGCGCGGCACCGGGGAGCTGTTTTTT. Residues: CSARDLARGTGELFF.

The V and J genes are TRBV10-3 and TRBJ2-6; TRBD1 aligns across 7 bases. This CDR3 is built from 16 residues. Trimming removed 6 bases from V and 0 bases from J; junction bases left unmatched: 5. CDR1 is ENHRY and CDR2 is SYGVKD in the germline V gene. CDR3 sequence reads: CAIRTQGSSGANVLTF. The DNA of the CDR3 is TGTGCCATCAGAACACAGGGGTCCTCTGGGGCCAACGTCCTGACTTTC.

The DNA for the CDR3 is TGCAGTGCCACGCACCCTCGGTTACTACATTACGAGCAGTACTTC. Translating gives CSATHPRLLHYEQYF. This chain uses TRBV20-1 with TRBJ2-7; no reliable D call. Looked up from germline, CDR1 is DFQATT and CDR2 is SNEGSKA (reference sequence). The CDR3 runs to 15 residues. Trimming removed 6 bases at V and 4 bases at J, with 22 bases between.

This clonotype was counted only a few times. V is TRBV5-5 and J is TRBJ1-5; D not certain. Trimming stripped 1 base from V and 0 bases from J, with 5 bases between. CDR3 size: 14 residues. The germline V gene encodes CDR1 SGHKS and CDR2 YYEKEE (reference sequence). The CDR3 nucleotides read TGTGCCAGCAGCTTGAGGGTTAGCAATCAGCCCCAGCATTTT. Residues: CASSLRVSNQPQHF.

This clonotype appeared once. The J gene is TRBJ1-2, the V gene TRBV6-2 or TRBV6-3; 8 bases are a match to TRBD1. This CDR3 has 14 residues. Germline trimming cut 5 bases from V and 7 bases from J; bases unmatched to any gene: 9. Germline assignment: CDR1 MNHEY and CDR2 SVGEGT. Written as DNA, the CDR3 is TGTGCCAGCAGTCACAGGGGGGTCTTATCTGGCTACACCTTC. Its translation: CASSHRGVLSGYTF.

This clonotype was seen a few times. The genes are TRBV6-1 and TRBJ1-5; 8 bases are shared with TRBD1. The CDR3 sequence is 15 residues long. From germline, CDR1 is MNHNS and CDR2 SASEGT. Trimming at V came to 5 bases and at J to 6 bases, leaving 9 bases not matched to a gene. The CDR3 spells CASSSSGGHGQPQHF. The CDR3 DNA reads TGTGCCAGCAGTAGTTCAGGGGGCCACGGTCAGCCCCAGCATTTT.

To note about this clonotype: The germline gene is not matched at one end of the junction; a read error may be the cause. V gene TRBV7-7 combines with J gene TRBJ2-6; possible D gene TRBD2, 7 bases. CDR1 is SSHAT, CDR2 FNYEAQ, per germline (reference sequence). The CDR3 consists of 18 residues. The CDR3 coding sequence is TGTGCTAGCAGCTTAGTGGGGAGGGGGAGCTCTGGGGCCAACGTCCTGACTTTC. This encodes CASSLVGRGSSGANVLTF. Combining the CDR3 with reference TRBV7-7 and TRBJ2-6 gives the whole variable domain GAGVSQSPRYKVTKRGQDVTLRCDPISSHATLYWYQQALGQGPEFLTYFNYEAQPDKSGLPSDRFSAERPEGSISTLTIQRTEQRDSAMYRCASSLVGRGSSGANVLTFGAGSRLTVL.

This clonotype was detected only a few times. The gene calls are TRBV6-1 and TRBJ2-5; D is ambiguous. The CDR3 totals 13 residues. CDR1 is MNHNS and CDR2 is SASEGT in the germline V gene. Trimming took 6 bases from V and 5 from J, leaving 13 bases between them. CDR3 amino acids: CASSLPGSETQYF. The CDR3 coding sequence is TGTGCCAGCAGCCTCCCGGGCTCGGAGACCCAGTACTTC.

V is TRBV7-6 and J is TRBJ2-5, with TRBD1 identical over 8 bases. The CDR3 has 15 amino acids. Looked up from germline, CDR1 is SGHVS and CDR2 is FNYEAQ. V shed 5 bases, J shed 5 bases, and the junction held 10 bases outside the gene matches. The CDR3 bases are TGTGCCAGCAGCCCAGCGCGGACAGGGTGGGAGACCCAGTACTTC. It translates to CASSPARTGWETQYF.

The chain carries TRBV27 and TRBJ2-3; D is tentatively TRBD1 or TRBD2 (5 bases each). The CDR3 has 15 amino acids. V was pared by 5 bases and J by 6 bases, with 18 bases between. From germline, CDR1 is MNHEY and CDR2 SMNVEV (reference sequence). CDR3 nucleotides: TGTGCCAGCAGTACGACCTCGGGACGCCCCGATACGCAGTATTTT. It encodes CASSTTSGRPDTQYF.

This clonotype has only a few counts. The chain combines TRBV6-1 with TRBJ1-1; 10 positions match TRBD1. Trimming removed 5 bases from V and 4 bases from J; junction bases left unmatched: 4. CDR1 is MNHNS and CDR2 is SASEGT in the germline V gene. The CDR3 is made up of 14 amino acids. DNA for the CDR3: TGTGCCAGCAGTCAGAGACAGGGGGCCACTGAAGCTTTCTTT. It codes for CASSQRQGATEAFF.

This clonotype was seen more than once but under ten times. The chain recombines TRBV28 with TRBJ2-3, with no clear D. The CDR3 is made up of 11 amino acids. The germline V gene encodes CDR1 MDHEN and CDR2 SYDVKM. Trimming shortened V by 3 bases and J by 6 bases, and 4 bases separated the two germline ends. CDR3 sequence reads: CASSFSDTQYF. CDR3 DNA sequence: TGTGCCAGCAGTTTTAGTGATACGCAGTATTTT.

This clonotype showed up just a few times. This chain connects TRBV12-3 or TRBV12-4 to TRBJ2-5, with 11 bases lining up with TRBD2. The CDR3 has 17 amino acids. Trimming took 6 bases from V and 5 from J; bases not matched to a gene: 14. The CDR3 DNA follows: TGTGCCAGCAGCTTTATGATTAGCGGGGGGGCGGGTGAGACCCAGTACTTC. Encoded protein: CASSFMISGGAGETQYF.

This clonotype has more than one count but fewer than ten. The chain has TRBV7-2 and TRBJ1-6; TRBD1 matches at 8 bases. CDR3 length: 14 amino acids. The germline V gene encodes CDR1 SGHTA and CDR2 FQGNSA. V was pared by 4 bases and J by 9 bases, with 5 bases of the junction left unmatched. CDR3 sequence (DNA): TGTGCCAGCAGCTCCGGGACAGGTCCTTCACCCCTCCACTTT. It translates to CASSSGTGPSPLHF. The full variable domain, completed using reference TRBV7-2 and TRBJ1-6, is GAGVSQSPSNKVTEKGKDVELRCDPISGHTALYWYRQSLGQGLEFLIYFQGNSAPDKSGLPSDRFSAERTGGSVSTLTIQRTQQEDSAVYLCASSSGTGPSPLHFGNGTRLTVT.

V and J are TRBV12-3 or TRBV12-4 and TRBJ2-4, with 9 bases aligning to TRBD1. The CDR3 spans 14 residues. J lost 8 bases, V lost 7 bases, and 9 bases had no gene match. The CDR3 nucleotides read TGTGCCAGCAACCCGGGACAGGGAGTAGACATTCAGTACTTC. As protein: CASNPGQGVDIQYF.